A single sample is the source of the 25 T cell receptor beta chains below, sequenced in a study of T cell repertoires in cytomegalovirus infection. Antigens of these TCRs are unknown. TCRdb analysed the reads with MiXCR anew, one entry per CDR3 protein. Of about 310,000 distinct CDR3 sequences in the sample, around 25% are singletons; the top ten hold about 14%. The sequencing used cultured PBMCs, collected from culture after CMV antigen stimulation. These receptors all stem from a human donor in good health (CMV status not recorded). Some clones in this sample may be carry-over from other donors' samples.

A few counts support this clonotype. The chain links TRBV6-1 to TRBJ2-5, with a tentative D call TRBD1 (6 bases). The V gene lost 2 bases and the J gene lost 5 bases, with 12 bases spanning the gap. Germline V gene data show CDR1 as MNHNS and CDR2 as SASEGT. CDR3 length: 14 amino acids. The CDR3 reads CASSEPGQGETQYF. The CDR3 nucleotides are TGTGCCAGCAGTGAACCCGGTCAGGGGGAGACCCAGTACTTC.

This clonotype was recorded at least ten times. The V call is TRBV7-8, the J call TRBJ1-1; D is ambiguous. Germline CDR1 is SGHVS and CDR2 is FQNEAQ. Between the trimmed V and J ends, which lost 5 bases and 1 base, there was a span of 8 bases. The CDR3 spans 13 residues. The CDR3 loop is CASSPPWNTEAFF. DNA of the CDR3: TGTGCCAGCAGCCCCCCTTGGAACACTGAAGCTTTCTTT.

The chain joins TRBV5-6 to TRBJ1-2; 8 positions match TRBD1. The CDR3 covers 14 residues. The V segment lost 4 bases and the J segment 3 bases; nucleotides outside the gene matches: 5. Germline CDR1 reads SGHDT; CDR2 reads YYEEEE. CDR3: CASSRQGIHYGYTF. CDR3 in DNA: TGTGCCAGCAGCCGACAGGGGATTCACTATGGCTACACCTTC.

The chain combines TRBV28 with TRBJ1-1; D gene ambiguous. CDR1 MDHEN and CDR2 SYDVKM come from the germline V gene. This CDR3 has 11 residues. V was cut by 8 bases and J by 3 bases, with 7 bases left in between. For the CDR3, the DNA is TGTGCCAGCCTCGTCGACACTGAAGCTTTCTTT. This gives the protein CASLVDTEAFF.

Many counts were recorded for this clonotype. The chain joins TRBV10-3 to TRBJ1-1; TRBD1 is a possible D gene (5 bases). Looked up from germline, CDR1 is ENHRY and CDR2 is SYGVKD. This CDR3 comprises 14 residues. Between the trimmed V and J ends, which lost 4 bases and 0 bases, there was a span of 9 bases. CDR3 coding DNA: TGTGCCATCAGTGGGGGACGGATGAACACTGAAGCTTTCTTT. Translating it yields CAISGGRMNTEAFF.

Written as DNA, the CDR3 is TGTGCCAGCAGCCCCGCGGGGGGGGCGTATGGCTACACCTTC. Translation gives CASSPAGGAYGYTF. V and J are TRBV7-2 and TRBJ1-2, with TRBD1 as a possible D gene (6 bases). The germline V gene encodes CDR1 SGHTA and CDR2 FQGNSA. This CDR3 is 14 amino acids long. V was pared by 5 bases and J by 5 bases, with 15 bases between.

This clonotype turned up a few times. The chain has TRBV7-2 and TRBJ1-4; 7 nucleotides agree with TRBD1. V trimming: 3 bases; J trimming: 0 bases; junction bases outside the gene matches: 4. Germline V gene lookup returns CDR1 SGHTA and CDR2 FQGNSA. CDR3 size: 16 residues. CDR3: CASSLKGAATNEKLFF. The CDR3 bases are TGTGCCAGCAGCTTGAAGGGGGCCGCAACTAATGAAAAACTGTTTTTT.

This clonotype has a count of ten or more. The chain is built from TRBV7-2 and TRBJ1-1; maybe TRBD1 (6 bases). The CDR3 consists of 13 residues. Trimming took 5 bases from V and 1 from J, leaving 8 bases between them. Germline lookup yields CDR1 SGHTA and CDR2 FQGNSA. This chain's CDR3 is CASSQQGNTEAFF. In nucleotides, the CDR3 is TGTGCCAGCAGCCAACAGGGGAACACTGAAGCTTTCTTT.

As concerns this clonotype: A much larger clone differs by one base, so this may be a read error. V usage is TRBV7-6 and J usage is TRBJ2-1; 7 nucleotides match TRBD2. The CDR3 has 14 amino acids. The germline V gene has CDR1 SGHVS and CDR2 FNYEAQ. Unmatched junction bases numbered 8, after V lost 5 bases and J lost 7 bases. The CDR3 region is CASSVGTSANEQFF. The CDR3 DNA reads as TGTGCCAGCAGCGTAGGTACTAGCGCAAATGAGCAGTTCTTC.

This clonotype was seen many times. This rearrangement joins TRBV7-9 to TRBJ2-1; D is unclear. The CDR3 extends over 15 amino acids. V was trimmed by 1 base and J by 0 bases, leaving 7 bases between them. Germline V lookup: CDR1 SEHNR, CDR2 FQNEAQ (reference sequence). CDR3 residues: CASSLGRNSYNEQFF. The CDR3 nucleotides read TGTGCCAGCAGCTTAGGTAGGAACTCCTACAATGAGCAGTTCTTC.

By share of the sample, this clonotype is medium-sized. The chain is built from TRBV7-6 and TRBJ2-5, with 11 bases fitting TRBD1. V was pared by 8 bases and J by 1 base, with 18 bases of the junction left unmatched. This CDR3 is built from 19 residues. Per the germline V gene, CDR1 is SGHVS and CDR2 is FNYEAQ. The CDR3 DNA sequence: TGTGCCAGCCGAAAAGACGGGCGTGGACAGGGGGCAGTCCAAGAGACCCAGTACTTC. Protein product: CASRKDGRGQGAVQETQYF. The variable domain in full, completed from reference TRBV7-6 and TRBJ2-5, reads GAGVSQSPRYKVTKRGQDVALRCDPISGHVSLYWYRQALGQGPEFLTYFNYEAQQDKSGLPNDRFSAERPEGSISTLTIQRTEQRDSAMYRCASRKDGRGQGAVQETQYFGPGTRLLVL.

This rearrangement joins TRBV12-3 or TRBV12-4 to TRBJ1-5; D is undetermined. The CDR3 has 15 residues. With 3 bases removed from V and 4 bases from J, the gap between germline ends came to 13 bases. The CDR3 sequence is CASSFARHGNQPQHF. The CDR3 coding sequence is TGTGCCAGCAGTTTCGCGAGACACGGGAATCAGCCCCAGCATTTT.

The chain has TRBV29-1 and TRBJ2-3; TRBD2 matches at 12 bases. From germline, CDR1 is SQVTM and CDR2 ANQGSEA. V dropped 6 bases and J dropped 1; count of bases not matched to a gene: 5. The CDR3 is 15 residues long. The CDR3 here is CSVTPSGRGTDTQYF. CDR3 sequence (DNA): TGCAGCGTCACCCCTAGCGGGAGGGGCACAGATACGCAGTATTTT.

This clonotype was seen ten or more times. The rearrangement links TRBV7-8 to TRBJ2-2; 9 bases align to TRBD1. The V and J ends lost 5 bases and 3 bases, in that order; junction bases with no gene match: 13. The CDR3 runs to 18 residues. Germline V gene data show CDR1 as SGHVS and CDR2 as FQNEAQ. The CDR3 sequence: CASSRKPKRTGDTGELFF. CDR3 in DNA: TGTGCCAGCAGCCGAAAGCCGAAAAGGACAGGGGACACCGGGGAGCTGTTTTTT.

This clonotype was recorded at least ten times. The chain links TRBV7-2 to TRBJ2-7; 7 bases line up with TRBD2. Germline CDR1 is SGHTA and CDR2 is FQGNSA. The CDR3 has 14 residues. V shed 3 bases, J shed 2 bases, and the junction held 4 bases outside the gene matches. The CDR3 coding sequence is TGTGCCAGCAGCTTCCCGGGACTAACCTACGAGCAGTACTTC. Translating it yields CASSFPGLTYEQYF.

This clonotype was counted at least ten times. The rearrangement joins TRBV11-2 to TRBJ2-3, with 7 bases fitting TRBD1. The CDR3 is made up of 14 amino acids. After removal of 4 bases from V and 1 base from J, the junction contained 2 bases not matched to a gene. Germline V gene data show CDR1 as SGHAT and CDR2 as FQNNGV. CDR3 coding DNA: TGTGCCAGCAGCTCAGGGGGAGGCACAGATACGCAGTATTTT. Encoded protein: CASSSGGGTDTQYF.

This clonotype occurred a few times. The CDR3 region is CASSSPSRGRSYNEQFF. CDR3 nucleotides: TGTGCCAGCAGCTCCCCCTCCAGGGGGCGATCCTACAATGAGCAGTTCTTC. This chain joins TRBV7-2 and TRBJ2-1, with TRBD1 matching 8 bases. Trimming cost V 4 bases and J 1 base; bases outside gene matches: 9. CDR3 size: 17 residues. Germline values: CDR1 SGHTA, CDR2 FQGNSA. Drawing the rest from reference TRBV7-2 and TRBJ2-1, the complete variable domain is GAGVSQSPSNKVTEKGKDVELRCDPISGHTALYWYRQSLGQGLEFLIYFQGNSAPDKSGLPSDRFSAERTGGSVSTLTIQRTQQEDSAVYLCASSSPSRGRSYNEQFFGPGTRLTVL.

This chain uses TRBV3-1 with TRBJ1-3; tentatively, D is TRBD1 (5 bases). Trimming took off 2 bases at V and 9 bases at J, with 11 bases between the two ends. From germline, CDR1 is LGHDT and CDR2 YNNKEL (reference sequence). This CDR3 contains 13 residues. The CDR3 nucleotides are TGTGCCAGCAGCCAAACAGGTCGTGGCACCATATATTTT. Its protein is CASSQTGRGTIYF.

The chain joins TRBV20-1 to TRBJ2-3; no clear D gene. CDR3 length: 13 residues. The germline V gene encodes CDR1 DFQATT and CDR2 SNEGSKA (reference sequence). V was cut by 1 base and J by 1 base, with 6 bases left in between. The CDR3 protein is CSARVPGTDTQYF. Here the CDR3 DNA reads TGCAGTGCTAGAGTCCCCGGCACAGATACGCAGTATTTT.

This chain joins TRBV7-8 and TRBJ1-5, with D unresolved. The CDR3 extends over 17 amino acids. Germline V gives CDR1 SGHVS, CDR2 FQNEAQ. Trimming pared 1 base from V and 0 bases from J, leaving 13 bases between. Written as DNA, the CDR3 is TGTGCCAGCAGCTTAGTGGGGTCGCCTTATAGCAATCAGCCCCAGCATTTT. It encodes CASSLVGSPYSNQPQHF. Filled out from reference TRBV7-8 and TRBJ1-5, the complete variable domain reads GAGVSQSPRYKVAKRGQDVALRCDPISGHVSLFWYQQALGQGPEFLTYFQNEAQLDKSGLPSDRFFAERPEGSVSTLKIQRTQQEDSAVYLCASSLVGSPYSNQPQHFGDGTRLSIL.

This clonotype was counted many times. The chain has TRBV11-2 and TRBJ1-5, with D uncertain. Trimming left V 2 bases short and J 5 bases short, with 13 bases between. Germline V gives CDR1 SGHAT, CDR2 FQNNGV. The CDR3 runs 15 residues. The CDR3 DNA is TGTGCCAGCAGCTTAAGCAGCCAGGATTATCAGCCCCAGCATTTT. It translates to CASSLSSQDYQPQHF.

This clonotype was counted between two and nine times. The V and J genes are TRBV12-3 or TRBV12-4 and TRBJ1-5; D unresolved. Trimming pared 3 bases from V and 4 bases from J, leaving 7 bases between. This CDR3 comprises 13 residues. The CDR3 loop is CASSFRANQPQHF. The CDR3 coding sequence is TGTGCCAGCAGTTTCCGTGCTAATCAGCCCCAGCATTTT.

The rearrangement links TRBV7-2 to TRBJ2-5, with 8 positions matching TRBD2. The J segment lost 1 base and the V segment lost 4 bases, leaving 8 bases of the junction unmatched. CDR3 length: 16 residues. Germline V gene lookup returns CDR1 SGHTA and CDR2 FQGNSA. CDR3 amino acids: CASSSVPAGAQETQYF. CDR3 coding DNA: TGTGCCAGCAGCTCAGTCCCAGCGGGGGCCCAAGAGACCCAGTACTTC.

This clonotype was seen a handful of times. The chain links TRBV12-3 or TRBV12-4 to TRBJ1-1; tentatively, D is TRBD1 (6 bases). V was cut by 6 bases and J by 0 bases, with 14 bases left in between. The CDR3 is 15 amino acids. CDR3 amino acids: CASRSGHPMNTEAFF. CDR3 DNA: TGTGCCAGCAGGTCGGGACATCCTATGAACACTGAAGCTTTCTTT.

This rearrangement joins TRBV6-2 or TRBV6-3 to TRBJ2-1; 14 bases fit TRBD2. Losses at the gene ends were 5 bases for V and 8 bases for J; bases not matched to a gene: 8. This CDR3 is built from 16 residues. The V gene's germline CDR1 is MNHEY and CDR2 SVGEGT. In DNA form, the CDR3 reads TGTGCCAGCAGTAATCCGGGACTAGCGGGAGTAGATGAGCAGTTCTTC. This translates into CASSNPGLAGVDEQFF.